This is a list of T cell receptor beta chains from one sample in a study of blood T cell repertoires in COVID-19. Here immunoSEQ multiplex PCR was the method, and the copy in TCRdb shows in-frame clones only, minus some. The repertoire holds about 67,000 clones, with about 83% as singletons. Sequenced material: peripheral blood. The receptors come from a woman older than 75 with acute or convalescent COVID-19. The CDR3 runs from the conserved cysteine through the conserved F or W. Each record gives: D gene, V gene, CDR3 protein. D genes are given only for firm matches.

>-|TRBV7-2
CASSLTRGGTYEQYF
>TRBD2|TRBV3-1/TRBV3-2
CASSQGDPGLAGGGYTQYF
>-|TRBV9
CASSVGGNRAMDGYTF
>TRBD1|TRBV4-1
CASSPVKNPQGKRDTQYF
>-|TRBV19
CASSTTRYNEQFF
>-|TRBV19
CASSIDHSATNEKLFF
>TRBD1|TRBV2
CASSENGQDSYEQYF
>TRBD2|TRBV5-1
CASSTGLASHTDTQYF
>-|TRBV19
CASSTLAGATTDTQYF
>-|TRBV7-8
CASSLTGLNSPLHF
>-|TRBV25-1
CASSQNSYNEQFF
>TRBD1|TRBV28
CASSPTGGAGVNTEAFF
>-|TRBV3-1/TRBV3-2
CASSRGDTSYEQYF
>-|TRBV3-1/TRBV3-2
CASSGFPISAGANVLTF
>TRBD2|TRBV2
CASSLAGGLDTQYF
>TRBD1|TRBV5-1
CASSRGQVTTGELFF
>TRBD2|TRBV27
CASSPSGTSGTKYF
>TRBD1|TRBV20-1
CSASRGQMNNSPLHF
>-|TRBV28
CASRPRRDIDYEQYF
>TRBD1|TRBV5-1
CASSLMSTGGETQYF
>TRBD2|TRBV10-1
CASRSGIGGGGTGELFF
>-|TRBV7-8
CASSLAAGMNTIYF
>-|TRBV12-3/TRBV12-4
CASSHAGTEQFF
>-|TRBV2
CASSEDYTLAKNIQYF
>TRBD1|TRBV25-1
CASSEATGGGSPLHF